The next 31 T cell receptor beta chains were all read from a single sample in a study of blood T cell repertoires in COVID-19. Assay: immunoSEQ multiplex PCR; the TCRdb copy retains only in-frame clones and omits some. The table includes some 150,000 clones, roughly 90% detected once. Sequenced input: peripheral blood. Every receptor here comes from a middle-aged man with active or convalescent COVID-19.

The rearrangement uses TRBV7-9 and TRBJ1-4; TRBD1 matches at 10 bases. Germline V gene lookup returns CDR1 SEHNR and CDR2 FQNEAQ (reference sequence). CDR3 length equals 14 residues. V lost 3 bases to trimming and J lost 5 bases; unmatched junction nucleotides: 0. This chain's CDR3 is CASSLGQGNEKLFF. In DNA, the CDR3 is TGTGCCAGCAGCTTGGGACAGGGGAATGAAAAACTGTTTTTT. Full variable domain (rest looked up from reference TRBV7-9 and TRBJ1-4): DTGVSQNPRHKITKRGQNVTFRCDPISEHNRLYWYRQTLGQGPEFLTYFQNEAQLEKSRLLSDRFSAERPKGSFSTLEIQRTEQGDSAMYLCASSLGQGNEKLFFGSGTQLSVL.

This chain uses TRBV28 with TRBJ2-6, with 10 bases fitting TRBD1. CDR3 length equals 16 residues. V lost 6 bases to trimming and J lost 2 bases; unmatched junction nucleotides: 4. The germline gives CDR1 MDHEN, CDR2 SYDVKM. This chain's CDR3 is CASSSGTGAGANVLTF. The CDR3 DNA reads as TGTGCCAGCAGCTCCGGGACAGGGGCTGGGGCCAACGTCCTGACTTTC.

CDR3 coding DNA: TGTGCCAGCAGCCAAGAGGGTACCAGCCACGGGGGCTACACCTTC. Amino acid sequence: CASSQEGTSHGGYTF. This chain links TRBV4-2 with TRBJ1-2; D is ambiguous. The V end was cut by 0 bases, the J end by 8 bases, with 16 bases between. CDR3 size: 15 residues. Germline V CDR1 and CDR2: LGHNA, YNFKEQ.

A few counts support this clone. CDR3 in amino acids: CASSPPGFRSSYEQYF. The CDR3 DNA follows: TGTGCCAGCTCACCGCCAGGGTTCAGGAGCTCCTACGAGCAGTACTTC. The chain couples TRBV18 to TRBJ2-7; D possibly corresponds to TRBD1 (5 bases). V lost 3 bases to trimming and J lost 0 bases, with 15 bases between them. Germline V gives CDR1 KGHSH, CDR2 LQKENI. The CDR3 is 16 amino acids.

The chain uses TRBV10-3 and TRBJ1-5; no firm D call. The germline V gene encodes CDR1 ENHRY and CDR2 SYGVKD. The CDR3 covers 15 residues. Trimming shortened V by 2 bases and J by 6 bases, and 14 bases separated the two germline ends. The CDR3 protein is CAISEGVGSSQPQHF. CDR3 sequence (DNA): TGTGCCATCAGTGAGGGTGTTGGGTCTAGTCAGCCCCAGCATTTT.

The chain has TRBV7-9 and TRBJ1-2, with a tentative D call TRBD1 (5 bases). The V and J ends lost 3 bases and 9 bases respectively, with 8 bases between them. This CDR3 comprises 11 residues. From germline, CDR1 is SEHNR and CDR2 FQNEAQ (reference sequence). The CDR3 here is CASSFGGSYTF. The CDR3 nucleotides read TGTGCCAGCAGCTTCGGGGGTAGCTACACCTTC. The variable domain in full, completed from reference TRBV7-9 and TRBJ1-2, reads DTGVSQNPRHKITKRGQNVTFRCDPISEHNRLYWYRQTLGQGPEFLTYFQNEAQLEKSRLLSDRFSAERPKGSFSTLEIQRTEQGDSAMYLCASSFGGSYTFGSGTRLTVV.

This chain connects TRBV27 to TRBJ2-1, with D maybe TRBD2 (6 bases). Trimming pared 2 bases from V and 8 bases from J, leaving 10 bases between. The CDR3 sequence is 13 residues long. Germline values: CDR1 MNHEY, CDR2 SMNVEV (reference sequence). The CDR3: CASSLVAGYEQFF. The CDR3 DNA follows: TGTGCCAGCAGTTTAGTTGCGGGATATGAGCAGTTCTTC.

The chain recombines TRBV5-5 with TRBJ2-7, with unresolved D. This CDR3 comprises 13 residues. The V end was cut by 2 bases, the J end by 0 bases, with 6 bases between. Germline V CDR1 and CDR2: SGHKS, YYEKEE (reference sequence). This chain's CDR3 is CASSLHVSYEQYF. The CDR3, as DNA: TGTGCCAGCAGCTTACACGTCTCCTACGAGCAGTACTTC.

CDR3 nucleotides: TGTGCCAGCAGCTCCGGGAGTCGCTCCTACAATGAGCAGTTCTTC. This sequence encodes CASSSGSRSYNEQFF. The chain has TRBV11-3 and TRBJ2-1, with D maybe TRBD2 (6 bases). The CDR3 contains 15 residues. V was clipped by 4 bases and J by 0 bases, with 10 bases between them. Germline CDR1 reads SGHNT; CDR2 reads YENEEA. Filled out from reference TRBV11-3 and TRBJ2-1, the complete variable domain reads EAGVVQSPRYKIIEKKQPVAFWCNPISGHNTLYWYLQNLGQGPELLIRYENEEAVDDSQLPKDRFSAERLKGVDSTLKIQPAELGDSAVYLCASSSGSRSYNEQFFGPGTRLTVL.

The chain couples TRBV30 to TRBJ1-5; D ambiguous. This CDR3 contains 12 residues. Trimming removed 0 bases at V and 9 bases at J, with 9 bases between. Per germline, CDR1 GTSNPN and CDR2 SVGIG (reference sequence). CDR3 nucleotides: TGTGCCTGGAGTGTTACGGGTGGGCCCCAGCATTTT. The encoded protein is CAWSVTGGPQHF.

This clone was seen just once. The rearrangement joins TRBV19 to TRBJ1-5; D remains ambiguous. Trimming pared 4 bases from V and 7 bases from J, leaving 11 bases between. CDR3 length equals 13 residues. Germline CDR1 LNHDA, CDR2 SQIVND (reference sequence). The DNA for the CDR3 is TGTGCCAGTAGTAAAGACTTAATCCAGCCCCAGCATTTT. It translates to CASSKDLIQPQHF.

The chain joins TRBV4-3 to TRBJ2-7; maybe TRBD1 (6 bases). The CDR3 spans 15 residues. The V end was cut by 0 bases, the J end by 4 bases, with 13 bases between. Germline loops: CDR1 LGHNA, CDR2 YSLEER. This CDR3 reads CASSQDLAGAYEQYF. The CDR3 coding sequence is TGCGCCAGCAGCCAAGATTTGGCAGGGGCGTACGAGCAGTACTTC.

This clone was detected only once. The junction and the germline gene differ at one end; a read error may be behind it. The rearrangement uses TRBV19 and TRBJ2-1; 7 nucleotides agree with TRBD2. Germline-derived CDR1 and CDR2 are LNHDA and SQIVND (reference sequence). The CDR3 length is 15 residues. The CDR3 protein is CASSIREAVGGRIIF. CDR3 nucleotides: TGTGCCAGTAGTATACGGGAGGCGGTGGGCGGCCGCATTATCTTC.

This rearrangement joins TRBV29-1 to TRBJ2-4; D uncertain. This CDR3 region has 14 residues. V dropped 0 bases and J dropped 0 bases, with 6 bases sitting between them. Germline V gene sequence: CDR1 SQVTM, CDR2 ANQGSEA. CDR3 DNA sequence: TGCAGCGTTGAAGACAGGCTAGCCAAAAACATTCAGTACTTC. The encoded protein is CSVEDRLAKNIQYF.

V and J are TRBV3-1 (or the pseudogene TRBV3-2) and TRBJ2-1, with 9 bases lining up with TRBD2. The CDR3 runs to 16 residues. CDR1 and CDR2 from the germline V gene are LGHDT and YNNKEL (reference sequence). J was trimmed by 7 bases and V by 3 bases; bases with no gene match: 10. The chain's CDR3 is CASSQGVAGVWNEQFF. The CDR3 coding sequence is TGTGCCAGCAGCCAGGGCGTAGCGGGAGTTTGGAATGAGCAGTTCTTC.

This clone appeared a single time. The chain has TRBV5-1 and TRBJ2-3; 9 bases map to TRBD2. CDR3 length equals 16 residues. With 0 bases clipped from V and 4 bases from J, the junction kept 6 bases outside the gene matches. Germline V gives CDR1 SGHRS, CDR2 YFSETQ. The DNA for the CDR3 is TGCGCCAGCAGCTTGGGTGGGACTAGCATCGCAGATACGCAGTATTTT. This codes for CASSLGGTSIADTQYF.

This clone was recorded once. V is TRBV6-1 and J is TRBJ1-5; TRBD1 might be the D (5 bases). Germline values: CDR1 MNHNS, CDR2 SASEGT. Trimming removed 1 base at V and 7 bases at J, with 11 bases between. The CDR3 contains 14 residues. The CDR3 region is CASSEVDIRQPQHF. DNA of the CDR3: TGTGCCAGCAGTGAAGTGGACATACGACAGCCCCAGCATTTT.

DNA for the CDR3: TGTGCCAGCAGTTCAGCGAGCGAGCAGTACTTC. Translation gives CASSSASEQYF. The chain recombines TRBV7-9 with TRBJ2-7; no reliable D call. Deletions cut 6 bases from V and 6 bases from J, with 9 bases between. CDR1 is SEHNR and CDR2 is FQNEAQ in the germline V gene (reference sequence). The CDR3 extends over 11 amino acids.

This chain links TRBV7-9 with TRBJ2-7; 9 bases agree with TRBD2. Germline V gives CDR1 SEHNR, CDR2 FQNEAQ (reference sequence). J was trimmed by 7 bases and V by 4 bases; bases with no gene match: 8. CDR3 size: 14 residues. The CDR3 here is CASSSSGRPAEQYF. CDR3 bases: TGTGCCAGCAGCTCAAGCGGGAGGCCTGCGGAGCAGTACTTC. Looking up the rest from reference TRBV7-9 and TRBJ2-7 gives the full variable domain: DTGVSQNPRHKITKRGQNVTFRCDPISEHNRLYWYRQTLGQGPEFLTYFQNEAQLEKSRLLSDRFSAERPKGSFSTLEIQRTEQGDSAMYLCASSSSGRPAEQYFGPGTRLTVT.

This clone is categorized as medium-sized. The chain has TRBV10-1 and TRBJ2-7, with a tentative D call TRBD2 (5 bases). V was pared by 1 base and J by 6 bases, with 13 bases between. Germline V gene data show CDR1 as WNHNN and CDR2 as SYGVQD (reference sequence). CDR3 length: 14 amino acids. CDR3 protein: CASSEFVGAREQYF. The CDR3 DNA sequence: TGCGCCAGCAGTGAGTTCGTGGGAGCGCGCGAGCAGTACTTC.

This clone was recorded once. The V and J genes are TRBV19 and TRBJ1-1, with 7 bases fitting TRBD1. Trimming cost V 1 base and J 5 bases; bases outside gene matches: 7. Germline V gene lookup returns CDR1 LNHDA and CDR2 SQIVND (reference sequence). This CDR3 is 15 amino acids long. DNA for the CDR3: TGTGCCAGTAGTATAGGAAAACAGGGGAGGACTGAAGCTTTCTTT. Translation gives CASSIGKQGRTEAFF. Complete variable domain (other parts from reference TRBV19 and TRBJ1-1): DGGITQSPKYLFRKEGQNVTLSCEQNLNHDAMYWYRQDPGQGLRLIYYSQIVNDFQKGDIAEGYSVSREKKESFPLTVTSAQKNPTAFYLCASSIGKQGRTEAFFGQGTRLTVV.

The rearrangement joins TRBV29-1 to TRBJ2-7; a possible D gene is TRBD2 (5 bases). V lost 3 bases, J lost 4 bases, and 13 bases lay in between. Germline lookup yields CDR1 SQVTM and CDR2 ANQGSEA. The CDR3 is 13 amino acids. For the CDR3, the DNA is TGCAGCGTTGAGGGCGGGTCCGGTTACGAGCAGTACTTC. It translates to CSVEGGSGYEQYF.

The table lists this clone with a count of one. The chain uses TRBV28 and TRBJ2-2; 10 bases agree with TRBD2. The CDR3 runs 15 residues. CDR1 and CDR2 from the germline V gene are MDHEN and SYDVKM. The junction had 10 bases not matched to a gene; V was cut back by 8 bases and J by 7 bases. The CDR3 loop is CASLSGRAVGGELFF. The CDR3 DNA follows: TGTGCCAGCCTCAGCGGGAGGGCCGTCGGCGGGGAGCTGTTTTTT. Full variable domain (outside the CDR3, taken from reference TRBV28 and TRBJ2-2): DVKVTQSSRYLVKRTGEKVFLECVQDMDHENMFWYRQDPGLGLRLIYFSYDVKMKEKGDIPEGYSVSREKKERFSLILESASTNQTSMYLCASLSGRAVGGELFFGEGSRLTVL.

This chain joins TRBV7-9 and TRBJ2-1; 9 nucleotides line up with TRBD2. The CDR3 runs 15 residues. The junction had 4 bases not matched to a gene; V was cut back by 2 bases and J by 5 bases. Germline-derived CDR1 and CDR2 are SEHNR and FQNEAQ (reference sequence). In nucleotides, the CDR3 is TGTGCCAGCAGCTTAATGGCTAGCGGGGACAATGAGCAGTTCTTC. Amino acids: CASSLMASGDNEQFF.

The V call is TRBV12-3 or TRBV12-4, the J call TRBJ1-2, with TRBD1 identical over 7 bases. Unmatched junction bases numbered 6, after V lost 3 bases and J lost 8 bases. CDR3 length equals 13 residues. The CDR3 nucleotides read TGTGCCAGCAGTTTTGCAGGGGGTAGGGGCTACACCTTC. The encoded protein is CASSFAGGRGYTF.

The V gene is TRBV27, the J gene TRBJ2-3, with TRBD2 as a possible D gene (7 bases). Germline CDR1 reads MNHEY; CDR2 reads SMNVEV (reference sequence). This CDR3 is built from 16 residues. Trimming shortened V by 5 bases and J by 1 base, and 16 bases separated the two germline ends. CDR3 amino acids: CASSHRAGEGTDTQYF. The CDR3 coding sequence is TGTGCCAGCAGTCACAGGGCGGGGGAGGGCACAGATACGCAGTATTTT.

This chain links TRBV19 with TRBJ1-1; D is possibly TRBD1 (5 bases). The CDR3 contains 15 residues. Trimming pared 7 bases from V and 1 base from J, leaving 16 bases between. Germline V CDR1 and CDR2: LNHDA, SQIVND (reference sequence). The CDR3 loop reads CASIPAGGANTEAFF. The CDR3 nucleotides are TGTGCCAGTATTCCCGCGGGGGGAGCGAACACTGAAGCTTTCTTT.

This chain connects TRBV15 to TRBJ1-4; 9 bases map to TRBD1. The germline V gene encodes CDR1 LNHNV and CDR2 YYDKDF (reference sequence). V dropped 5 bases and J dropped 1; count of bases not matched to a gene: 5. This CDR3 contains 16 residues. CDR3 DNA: TGTGCCACCAGCGAACAGGGGGCGCGAACTAATGAAAAACTGTTTTTT. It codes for CATSEQGARTNEKLFF.

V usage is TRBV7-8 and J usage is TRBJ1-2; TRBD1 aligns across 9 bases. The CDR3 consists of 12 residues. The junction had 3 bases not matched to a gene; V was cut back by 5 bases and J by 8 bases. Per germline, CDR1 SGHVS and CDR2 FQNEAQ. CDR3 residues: CASSPDRGGYTF. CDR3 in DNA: TGTGCCAGCAGCCCAGACAGGGGGGGCTACACCTTC.

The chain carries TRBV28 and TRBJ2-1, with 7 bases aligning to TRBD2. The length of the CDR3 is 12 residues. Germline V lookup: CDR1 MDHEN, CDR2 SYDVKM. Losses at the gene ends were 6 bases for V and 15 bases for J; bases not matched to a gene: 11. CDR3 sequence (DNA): TGTGCCAGCAGCCCGGGACTAAATTCGCCGTTCTTC. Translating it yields CASSPGLNSPFF.

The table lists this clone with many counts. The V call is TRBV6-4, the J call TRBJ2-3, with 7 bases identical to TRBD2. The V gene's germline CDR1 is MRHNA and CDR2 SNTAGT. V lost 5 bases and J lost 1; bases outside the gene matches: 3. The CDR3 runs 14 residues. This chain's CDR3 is CASSLSGGTDTQYF. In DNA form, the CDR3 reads TGTGCCAGCAGTCTAAGCGGGGGCACAGATACGCAGTATTTT.